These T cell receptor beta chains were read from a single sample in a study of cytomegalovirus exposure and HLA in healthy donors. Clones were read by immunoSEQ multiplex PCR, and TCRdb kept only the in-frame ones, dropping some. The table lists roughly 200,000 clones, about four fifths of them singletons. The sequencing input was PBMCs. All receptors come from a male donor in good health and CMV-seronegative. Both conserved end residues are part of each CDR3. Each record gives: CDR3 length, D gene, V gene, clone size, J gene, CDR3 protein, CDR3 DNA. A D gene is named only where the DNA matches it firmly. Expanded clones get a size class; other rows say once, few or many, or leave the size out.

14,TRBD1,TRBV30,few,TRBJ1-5,CACSEGQGWQPQHF,TGTGCCTGCAGTGAGGGACAGGGCTGGCAGCCCCAGCATTTT
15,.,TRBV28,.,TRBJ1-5,CASGLQGASNQPQHF,TGTGCCAGCGGTCTCCAAGGGGCCAGCAATCAGCCCCAGCATTTT
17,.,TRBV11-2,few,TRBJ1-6,CASSLVAAGKGRSPLHF,TGTGCCAGCAGCTTAGTTGCGGCAGGGAAAGGCAGGTCACCCCTCCACTTT
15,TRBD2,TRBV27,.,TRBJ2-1,CASRLAGVQGNEQFF,TGTGCCAGCAGACTAGCGGGGGTCCAAGGGAATGAGCAGTTCTTC
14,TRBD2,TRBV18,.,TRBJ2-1,CASSGTSGYNEQFF,TGTGCCAGCTCAGGCACTAGCGGCTACAATGAGCAGTTCTTC
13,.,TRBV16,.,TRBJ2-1,CASSQRAGNEQFF,TGTGCCAGCAGCCAAAGAGCCGGCAATGAGCAGTTCTTC
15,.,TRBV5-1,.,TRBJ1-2,CASSLSQGINYGYTF,TGCGCCAGCAGCTTATCCCAGGGGATCAACTATGGCTACACCTTC
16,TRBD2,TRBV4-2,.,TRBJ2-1,CASSQVAGSGYNEQFF,TGTGCCAGCAGCCAAGTAGCGGGATCCGGTTACAATGAGCAGTTCTTC
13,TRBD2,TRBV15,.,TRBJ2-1,CATSSGGAREQFF,TGTGCCACCAGCAGCGGGGGGGCGCGCGAGCAGTTCTTC
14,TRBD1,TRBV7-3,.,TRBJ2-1,CASSARDRANEQFF,TGTGCCAGCAGCGCCCGGGACAGGGCTAATGAGCAGTTCTTC
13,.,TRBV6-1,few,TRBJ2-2,CASSDRDTGELFF,TGTGCCAGCAGTGACAGGGACACCGGGGAGCTGTTTTTT